This T cell receptor (beta chain) was sequenced for a study of T cell repertoires in cytomegalovirus infection. Study overall: Use of recently identified HLA-C-restricted and well-studied HLA-B-restricted CMV epitopes was part of the study. From public TCR beta signatures came an indication of both CMV infection and matching HLA type.

In its sample, this clonotype was seen a few times. Its target is unknown. This CDR3 has 16 amino acids. Per germline, CDR1 SGHDN and CDR2 FVKESK. The trim removed 1 base at V and 7 bases at J, leaving 9 bases unmatched. TCRdb redid the calling of the reads with MiXCR, one entry per CDR3 protein. This table has some 900,000 distinct CDR3 sequences, 30% to 35% appearing once. General study points: The cumulative frequency of public TCR beta families identified carriers of CMV plus the relevant HLA. HLA-C-restricted CMV-specific TCR beta clonotypes prevailed in the ex vivo response.

This clonotype was obtained from a human donor in good health (CMV status not recorded). Some clones in this sample may be carry-over from other donors' samples. Sequencing was performed on cultured CD8+ T cells from PBMCs, taken from culture after CMV antigen stimulation. The chain is built from TRBV14 and TRBJ2-2; 7 bases map to TRBD1. CDR3 sequence: CASSQGLTGLSGELFF. The CDR3 DNA reads TGTGCCAGCAGCCAAGGACTGACAGGGTTGAGCGGGGAGCTGTTTTTT.